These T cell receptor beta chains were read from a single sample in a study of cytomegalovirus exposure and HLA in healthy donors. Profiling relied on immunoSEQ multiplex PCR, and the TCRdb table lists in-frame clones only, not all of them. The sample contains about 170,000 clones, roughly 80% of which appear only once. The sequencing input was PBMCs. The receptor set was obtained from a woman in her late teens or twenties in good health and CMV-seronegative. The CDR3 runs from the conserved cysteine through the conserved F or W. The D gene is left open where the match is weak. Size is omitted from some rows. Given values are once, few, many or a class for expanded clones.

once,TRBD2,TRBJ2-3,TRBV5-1,CASSFNRQTSGSTDTQYF,TGCGCCAGCAGCTTTAACCGCCAGACTAGCGGGAGTACAGATACGCAGTATTTT
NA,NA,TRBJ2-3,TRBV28,CASGLTPTDTQYF,TGTGCCAGCGGGCTTACCCCCACAGATACGCAGTATTTT
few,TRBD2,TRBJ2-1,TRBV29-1,CSPTGGYGLNNEQFF,TGCAGCCCTACCGGGGGGTATGGCCTCAACAATGAGCAGTTCTTC
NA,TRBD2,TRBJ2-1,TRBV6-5,CASSYSRVAGGNEQFF,TGTGCCAGCAGTTACTCGAGGGTAGCGGGGGGCAATGAGCAGTTCTTC
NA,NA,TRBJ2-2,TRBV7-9,CASIRGGANTGELFF,TGTGCCAGCATCCGAGGAGGGGCGAACACCGGGGAGCTGTTTTTT
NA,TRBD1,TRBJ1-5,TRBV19,CASRETGEGNQPQHF,TGTGCCAGTAGAGAGACAGGGGAAGGCAATCAGCCCCAGCATTTT
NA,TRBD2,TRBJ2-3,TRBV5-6,CASSLLKTSGSTDTQYF,TGTGCCAGCAGCTTACTAAAAACTAGCGGAAGCACAGATACGCAGTATTTT
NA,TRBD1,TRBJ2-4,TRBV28,CASSGQALAKNIQYF,TGTGCCAGCAGTGGACAGGCACTAGCCAAAAACATTCAGTACTTC
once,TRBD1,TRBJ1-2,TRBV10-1,CASRFKTGGCYGYTF,TGCGCCAGCAGATTTAAGACAGGGGGTTGCTATGGCTACACCTTC
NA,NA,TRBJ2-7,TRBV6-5,CASKGEGTHEQYF,TGTGCCAGTAAGGGGGAGGGTACCCACGAGCAGTACTTC
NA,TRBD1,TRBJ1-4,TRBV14,CASSGTGFNEKLFF,TGTGCCAGCAGCGGGACAGGCTTTAATGAAAAACTGTTTTTT
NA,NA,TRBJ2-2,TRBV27,CASSLSLLAHTGELFF,TGTGCCAGCAGTTTATCCCTGCTAGCGCACACCGGGGAGCTGTTTTTT
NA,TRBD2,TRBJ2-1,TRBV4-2,CASSQDWASGEQFF,TGTGCCAGCAGCCAAGATTGGGCTAGCGGTGAGCAGTTCTTC
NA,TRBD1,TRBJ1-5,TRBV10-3,CAISVSFSGTGNQPQHF,TGTGCCATCAGTGTTAGCTTCTCCGGGACAGGGAATCAGCCCCAGCATTTT
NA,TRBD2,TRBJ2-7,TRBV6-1,CASSAQAGGLAGVPYEQYF,TGTGCCAGCAGTGCCCAGGCAGGGGGTTTAGCGGGAGTGCCCTACGAGCAGTACTTC
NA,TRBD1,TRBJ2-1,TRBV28,CASSLLFPGTDSYNEQFF,TGTGCCAGCAGTCTACTATTCCCAGGGACAGATTCCTACAATGAGCAGTTCTTC
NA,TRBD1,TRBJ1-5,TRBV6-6,CASSYSDRGPFQPQHF,TGTGCCAGCAGTTACTCCGACAGGGGGCCGTTTCAGCCCCAGCATTTT
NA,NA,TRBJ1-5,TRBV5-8,CASSLEVGSQPQHF,TGTGCCAGCAGCTTGGAGGTAGGGAGCCAGCCCCAGCATTTT
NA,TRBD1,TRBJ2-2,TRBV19,CASRTGQGPAPGAGELFF,TGTGCCAGTAGAACGGGACAGGGACCCGCGCCGGGGGCCGGGGAGCTGTTTTTT
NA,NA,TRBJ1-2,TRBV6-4,CASSENSQGYRGYTF,TGTGCCAGCAGTGAGAATTCGCAGGGATATAGGGGCTACACCTTC
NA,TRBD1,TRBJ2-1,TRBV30,CASQDRGLSNEQFF,TGTGCCAGTCAGGACAGGGGGCTCAGCAATGAGCAGTTCTTC
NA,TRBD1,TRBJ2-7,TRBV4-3,CASSQGSDRAYEQYF,TGCGCCAGCAGCCAAGGCTCAGACAGGGCCTACGAGCAGTACTTC
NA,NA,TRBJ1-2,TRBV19,CASSVTELANYGYTF,TGTGCCAGTAGTGTGACAGAGTTAGCTAACTATGGCTACACCTTC
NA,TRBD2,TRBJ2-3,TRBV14,CASSLTRTSEERREYF,TGTGCCAGCAGCCTAACGAGGACTAGCGAGGAACGACGGGAGTATTTT
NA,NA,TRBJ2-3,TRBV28,CASSLGLSSDTQYF,TGTGCCAGCAGTTTGGGACTTTCCTCGGATACGCAGTATTTT
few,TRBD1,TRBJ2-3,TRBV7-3,CASSYDRDTDTQYF,TGTGCCAGCAGTTATGACAGGGACACAGATACGCAGTATTTT
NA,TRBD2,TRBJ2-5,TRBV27,CASSNSGRALTETQYF,TGTGCCAGCAGTAACAGCGGGAGGGCGCTGACGGAGACCCAGTACTTC
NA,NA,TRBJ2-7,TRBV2,CASTPQGKGQTSYEQYF,TGTGCCAGCACTCCCCAAGGGAAGGGACAAACCTCCTACGAGCAGTACTTC
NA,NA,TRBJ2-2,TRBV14,CASSSMLGRNTGELFF,TGTGCCAGCAGCTCAATGCTGGGGCGCAACACCGGGGAGCTGTTTTTT
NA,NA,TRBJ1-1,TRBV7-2,CASSLGQNTEAFF,TGTGCCAGCAGCTTAGGACAGAACACTGAAGCTTTCTTT
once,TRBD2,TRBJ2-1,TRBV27,CASALLSAGEISYNEQFF,TGTGCCAGCGCCCTCCTCTCAGCGGGGGAGATCTCCTACAATGAGCAGTTCTTC
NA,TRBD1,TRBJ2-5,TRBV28,CASSPGPGRTGEAQYF,TGTGCCAGCAGCCCGGGTCCGGGACGGACAGGGGAGGCCCAGTACTTC
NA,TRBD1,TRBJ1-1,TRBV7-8,CASSTGGFGAFF,TGTGCCAGCAGCACAGGGGGTTTTGGAGCTTTCTTT
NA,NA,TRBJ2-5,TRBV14,CASSSYVGAVRETQYF,TGTGCCAGCAGCAGCTACGTGGGAGCTGTCCGAGAGACCCAGTACTTC
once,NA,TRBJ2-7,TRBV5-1,CASSLAGEGYEQYF,TGCGCCAGCAGCTTGGCAGGGGAAGGCTACGAGCAGTACTTC
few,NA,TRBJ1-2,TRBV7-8,CASSNRENYGYTF,TGTGCCAGCAGCAACAGGGAGAACTATGGCTACACCTTC
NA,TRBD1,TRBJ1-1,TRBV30,CAWGRGRSTEAFF,TGTGCCTGGGGCAGGGGGCGCAGCACTGAAGCTTTCTTT
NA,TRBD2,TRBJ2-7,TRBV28,CASKVGGSAEQYF,TGTGCCAGCAAGGTCGGCGGGAGTGCCGAGCAGTACTTC
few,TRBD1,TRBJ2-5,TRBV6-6,CASSDRVRETQYF,TGTGCCAGCAGTGACAGGGTCCGGGAGACCCAGTACTTC
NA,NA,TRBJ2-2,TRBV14,CASSRVKGTGELFF,TGTGCCAGCAGCAGAGTGAAGGGGACCGGGGAGCTGTTTTTT
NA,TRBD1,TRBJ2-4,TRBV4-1,CASSQPPTGFKNIQYF,TGCGCCAGCAGCCAACCCCCGACAGGGTTTAAAAACATTCAGTACTTC
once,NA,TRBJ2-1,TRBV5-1,CASSRTRTPSYNEQFF,TGCGCCAGCAGCCGCACGCGGACACCCTCCTACAATGAGCAGTTCTTC
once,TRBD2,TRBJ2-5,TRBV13,CASSFSGLAGETQYF,TGTGCCAGCAGCTTCTCGGGACTAGCGGGAGAGACCCAGTACTTC
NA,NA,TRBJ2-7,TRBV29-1,CSVSDSVYSYEQYF,TGCAGCGTTTCGGACAGCGTTTATTCCTACGAGCAGTACTTC
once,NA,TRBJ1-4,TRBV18,CASSPRAEQEGDEKLFF,TGTGCCAGCTCACCACGAGCGGAACAGGAGGGTGATGAAAAACTGTTTTTT
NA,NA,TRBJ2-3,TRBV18,CASSPTSGATDTQYF,TGTGCCAGCTCACCAACTTCAGGCGCAACAGATACGCAGTATTTT
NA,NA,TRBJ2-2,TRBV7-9,CASTLKSGELFF,TGTGCCAGCACCCTAAAATCCGGGGAGCTGTTTTTT
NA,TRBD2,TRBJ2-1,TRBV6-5,CASSYSTPSGKGWEFF,TGTGCCAGCAGTTACTCGACGCCTAGCGGGAAAGGATGGGAGTTCTTC
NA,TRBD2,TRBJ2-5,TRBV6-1,CASNIAGAVETQYF,TGTGCCAGCAATATAGCGGGAGCGGTGGAGACCCAGTACTTC
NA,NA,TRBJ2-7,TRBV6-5,CASSYRGDSYEQYF,TGTGCCAGCAGTTACAGGGGCGACTCCTACGAGCAGTACTTC